Presented here are 25 T cell receptor beta chains from one specimen sequenced in a study of OX40 agonist ivuxolimab in advanced cancers. The repertoire was sequenced with immunoSEQ multiplex PCR; TCRdb's copy has only in-frame clones and lacks some. The sample has 74,000 or so clones, more than 70% seen once. Sample: CD4+ or CD8+ T cells sorted from blood, taken in a trial of the OX40 agonist ivuxolimab. The receptor set was obtained from an adult with an advanced solid tumor such as melanoma, head and neck, liver or kidney cancer.

In its sample, this clone was seen once. CDR3 in DNA: TGTGCCAGCTCGGCCGGGACAGGGGGCGTAAGCAATCAGCCCCAGCATTTT. This gives the protein CASSAGTGGVSNQPQHF. The V call is TRBV18, the J call TRBJ1-5; TRBD1 agrees at 12 bases. The CDR3 is made up of 17 amino acids. CDR1 KGHSH and CDR2 LQKENI come from the germline V gene. Trimming at V came to 6 bases and at J to 1 base, leaving 7 bases not matched to a gene.

The chain joins TRBV4-1 to TRBJ2-1; TRBD2 might be the D (6 bases). The CDR3 totals 18 residues. Trimming cost V 3 bases and J 3 bases, with 21 bases left between them. CDR1 and CDR2 (germline): MGHRA, YSYEKL. CDR3 nucleotide sequence: TGCGCCAGCAGCCACGCCCCGACTAGAGCGGGCGGCTACAATGAGCAGTTCTTC. Its protein is CASSHAPTRAGGYNEQFF.

The chain employs TRBV19 and TRBJ2-1, with 9 bases aligning to TRBD1. CDR1 is LNHDA and CDR2 is SQIVND in the germline V gene (reference sequence). V lost 3 bases, J lost 3 bases, and 15 bases stayed unmatched. CDR3 size: 19 residues. CDR3 amino acids: CASSMGQGFVAVGYNEQFF. CDR3 bases: TGTGCCAGTAGTATGGGACAGGGATTTGTGGCTGTAGGCTACAATGAGCAGTTCTTC.

A remark on this clone: Different DNA sequences within this sample yield the same CDR3. This rearrangement joins TRBV7-3 to TRBJ2-7; no definite D call. CDR1 is SGHTA and CDR2 is FQGTGA in the germline V gene. V lost 2 bases to trimming and J lost 0 bases, with 5 bases between them. This CDR3 spans 13 amino acids. The CDR3 reads CASSLGPSYEQYF. Here the CDR3 DNA reads TGTGCCAGCAGCTTAGGGCCCTCCTACGAGCAGTACTTC. The full variable domain, in which reference TRBV7-3 and TRBJ2-7 provide the parts outside the CDR3, is GAGVSQTPSNKVTEKGKYVELRCDPISGHTALYWYRQSLGQGPEFLIYFQGTGAADDSGLPNDRFFAVRPEGSVSTLKIQRTERGDSAVYLCASSLGPSYEQYFGPGTRLTVT.

The V and J genes are TRBV28 and TRBJ2-7, with D hard to call. The CDR3 covers 12 residues. The germline gives CDR1 MDHEN, CDR2 SYDVKM. V was clipped by 2 bases and J by 4 bases, with 6 bases between them. CDR3 protein: CASSLGTYEQYF. The CDR3 bases are TGTGCCAGCAGTTTAGGAACGTACGAGCAGTACTTC.

The rearrangement joins TRBV9 to TRBJ2-5, with 11 bases aligning to TRBD2. The CDR3 extends over 16 amino acids. V was clipped by 3 bases and J by 2 bases; unmatched bases: 6. Germline values: CDR1 SGDLS, CDR2 YYNGEE. Here the CDR3 reads CASSATSGTGQETQYF. CDR3 sequence (DNA): TGTGCCAGCAGCGCGACTAGCGGGACAGGACAAGAGACCCAGTACTTC. The whole variable domain, filled in from reference TRBV9 and TRBJ2-5, reads DSGVTQTPKHLITATGQRVTLRCSPRSGDLSVYWYQQSLDQGLQFLIQYYNGEERAKGNILERFSAQQFPDLHSELNLSSLELGDSALYFCASSATSGTGQETQYFGPGTRLLVL.

This chain uses TRBV4-1 with TRBJ2-5, with D perhaps TRBD2 (5 bases). The CDR3 spans 13 residues. The V gene lost 4 bases and the J gene lost 5 bases, with 11 bases spanning the gap. CDR1 is MGHRA and CDR2 is YSYEKL in the germline V gene. The CDR3 loop is CASSLSEGETQYF. The DNA of the CDR3 is TGCGCCAGCAGCCTATCCGAGGGTGAGACCCAGTACTTC.

This rearrangement joins TRBV5-4 to TRBJ2-3; 10 positions match TRBD2. J gave up 2 bases and V 2 bases, and 8 bases lay outside the gene matches. This CDR3 has 17 residues. The germline CDR1 and CDR2 sequences are SGHNT and YYREEE (reference sequence). The CDR3 bases are TGTGCCAGCAGCTTAGATTCCAGCGGGGGGGCCACAGATACGCAGTATTTT. Translated, it gives CASSLDSSGGATDTQYF.

The V and J genes are TRBV19 and TRBJ1-1; perhaps TRBD1 as D (5 bases). The germline V gene has CDR1 LNHDA and CDR2 SQIVND (reference sequence). V was trimmed by 3 bases and J by 1 base, leaving 12 bases between them. This CDR3 has 15 residues. The CDR3 region is CASSILGAPNTEAFF. The CDR3 region has the DNA TGTGCCAGTAGTATTCTAGGGGCCCCGAACACTGAAGCTTTCTTT.

The V and J genes are TRBV11-3 and TRBJ2-2; no reliable D call. CDR3 size: 15 residues. The V and J ends lost 0 bases and 1 base respectively, with 6 bases between them. CDR1 and CDR2 (germline): SGHNT, YENEEA. CDR3 loop: CASSLDLRNTGELFF. CDR3 DNA: TGTGCCAGCAGCTTAGATCTCAGGAACACCGGGGAGCTGTTTTTT.

This chain links TRBV7-8 with TRBJ1-4; 10 bases fit TRBD1. There are 15 residues in the CDR3. The germline gives CDR1 SGHVS, CDR2 FQNEAQ. V shed 4 bases and J 4 bases; nucleotides not matched to a gene: 3. The CDR3 bases are TGTGCCAGCAGCTATGGGACAGGGGTTAATGAAAAACTGTTTTTT. Its translation: CASSYGTGVNEKLFF.

V usage is TRBV28 and J usage is TRBJ2-1; the D gene is possibly TRBD2 (6 bases). Germline V lookup: CDR1 MDHEN, CDR2 SYDVKM. With 8 bases removed from V and 4 bases from J, the gap between germline ends came to 15 bases. This CDR3 has 14 amino acids. The CDR3 sequence is CASGRGTGYNEQFF. DNA of the CDR3: TGTGCCAGCGGACGGGGGACTGGGTACAATGAGCAGTTCTTC. The full variable domain, with the rest looked up from reference TRBV28 and TRBJ2-1, is DVKVTQSSRYLVKRTGEKVFLECVQDMDHENMFWYRQDPGLGLRLIYFSYDVKMKEKGDIPEGYSVSREKKERFSLILESASTNQTSMYLCASGRGTGYNEQFFGPGTRLTVL.

This rearrangement joins TRBV9 to TRBJ2-7; maybe TRBD2 (6 bases). CDR1 SGDLS and CDR2 YYNGEE come from the germline V gene. V was trimmed by 0 bases and J by 3 bases, leaving 10 bases between them. The CDR3 totals 14 residues. The CDR3 spells CASSVAGGNYEQYF. In DNA, the CDR3 is TGTGCCAGCAGCGTAGCTGGCGGGAACTACGAGCAGTACTTC. The full variable domain, rest sourced from reference TRBV9 and TRBJ2-7, is DSGVTQTPKHLITATGQRVTLRCSPRSGDLSVYWYQQSLDQGLQFLIQYYNGEERAKGNILERFSAQQFPDLHSELNLSSLELGDSALYFCASSVAGGNYEQYFGPGTRLTVT.

The chain employs TRBV30 and TRBJ1-6, with 10 bases lining up with TRBD1. V lost 5 bases and J lost 8; bases outside the gene matches: 3. The CDR3 covers 13 residues. From germline, CDR1 is GTSNPN and CDR2 SVGIG (reference sequence). The CDR3 loop reads CAWGGQGYSPLHF. The CDR3, as DNA: TGTGCCTGGGGGGGACAGGGGTATTCACCCCTCCACTTT.

J is TRBJ1-1 and V is TRBV5-1; 7 bases match TRBD1. The CDR3 totals 15 residues. The germline CDR1 and CDR2 sequences are SGHRS and YFSETQ. Germline trimming cut 7 bases from V and 3 bases from J; bases unmatched to any gene: 12. The CDR3 DNA sequence: TGCGCCAGCGCGGTGAGAGACAGGGCCGACACTGAAGCTTTCTTT. Protein product: CASAVRDRADTEAFF.

The chain employs TRBV6-1 and TRBJ1-6; no definite D call. The germline V gene has CDR1 MNHNS and CDR2 SASEGT. V was trimmed by 2 bases and J by 0 bases, leaving 20 bases between them. The CDR3 is 20 residues long. The CDR3 here is CASSETGPPSAGSYNSPLHF. The CDR3 nucleotides are TGTGCCAGCAGTGAAACTGGACCTCCCAGCGCTGGCTCCTATAATTCACCCCTCCACTTT.

This chain joins TRBV7-2 and TRBJ1-4; a possible D gene is TRBD1 (5 bases). Trimming took 5 bases from V and 8 from J, leaving 18 bases between them. Germline V gives CDR1 SGHTA, CDR2 FQGNSA. CDR3 size: 15 residues. The CDR3 protein is CASSPGGALGEKLFF. The CDR3 DNA reads TGTGCCAGCAGCCCGGGGGGAGCCCTTGGAGAAAAACTGTTTTTT. The whole variable domain, filled in from reference TRBV7-2 and TRBJ1-4, reads GAGVSQSPSNKVTEKGKDVELRCDPISGHTALYWYRQSLGQGLEFLIYFQGNSAPDKSGLPSDRFSAERTGGSVSTLTIQRTQQEDSAVYLCASSPGGALGEKLFFGSGTQLSVL.

The V and J genes are TRBV30 and TRBJ1-5; 8 bases are shared with TRBD1. There are 15 residues in the CDR3. V was clipped by 3 bases and J by 2 bases; unmatched bases: 6. Germline V lookup: CDR1 GTSNPN, CDR2 SVGIG (reference sequence). The CDR3, as DNA: TGTGCCTGGAGCATGACAGGGGTCCGCAATCAGCCCCAGCATTTT. Translating gives CAWSMTGVRNQPQHF.

The gene calls are TRBV5-4 and TRBJ2-6; tentatively, D is TRBD1 (5 bases). The CDR3 length is 18 residues. V lost 2 bases and J 0 bases, leaving 15 bases between the germline ends. Germline lookup yields CDR1 SGHNT and CDR2 YYREEE (reference sequence). The CDR3 coding sequence is TGTGCCAGCAGCTTAGGGGCCAGCCGAAACTCTGGGGCCAACGTCCTGACTTTC. Protein: CASSLGASRNSGANVLTF.

The chain links TRBV5-4 to TRBJ2-5; D is possibly TRBD1 (5 bases). Trimming shortened V by 0 bases and J by 4 bases, and 7 bases separated the two germline ends. CDR3 length equals 13 residues. Germline assignment: CDR1 SGHNT and CDR2 YYREEE (reference sequence). The CDR3 DNA reads TGTGCCAGCAGCTTGGGCAGGGTAGAGACCCAGTACTTC. The encoded protein is CASSLGRVETQYF.

This sequence joins TRBV5-1 and TRBJ2-2, with 7 bases lining up with TRBD1. Germline-derived CDR1 and CDR2 are SGHRS and YFSETQ. The V and J ends lost 3 bases and 0 bases, in that order; junction bases with no gene match: 5. The length of the CDR3 is 16 residues. The DNA for the CDR3 is TGCGCCAGCAGCTCTGGGGACAGATCGAACACCGGGGAGCTGTTTTTT. Translating it yields CASSSGDRSNTGELFF.

This chain joins TRBV19 and TRBJ2-5; tentative D call: TRBD1 (6 bases). V lost 0 bases and J 5 bases, leaving 13 bases between the germline ends. Germline assignment: CDR1 LNHDA and CDR2 SQIVND (reference sequence). The length of the CDR3 is 15 residues. The CDR3 nucleotides are TGTGCCAGTAGTATAGAGCAGGGGAGATTGGAGACCCAGTACTTC. This gives the protein CASSIEQGRLETQYF.

The J gene is TRBJ1-3, the V gene TRBV19; D is unresolved. Trimming stripped 5 bases from V and 0 bases from J, with 11 bases between. Looked up from germline, CDR1 is LNHDA and CDR2 is SQIVND (reference sequence). The CDR3 contains 15 residues. In nucleotides, the CDR3 is TGTGCCAGTAGTCGACCGGGCCTCTCTGGAAACACCATATATTTT. Protein: CASSRPGLSGNTIYF.

For this clone: Mismatch with germline at one junction end may stem from a read error. V is TRBV18 and J is TRBJ2-3, with 7 positions matching TRBD1. The CDR3 is 15 amino acids. Germline V gene data show CDR1 as KGHSH and CDR2 as LQKENI. DNA of the CDR3: TGTGCCAGCTCTCCACGGGACGCAGGGGGAGATACGCAGTATTTT. This encodes CASSPRDAGGDTQYF.

The chain recombines TRBV11-2 with TRBJ2-1, with 8 nucleotides matching TRBD2. CDR1 and CDR2 (germline): SGHAT, FQNNGV. The CDR3 is made up of 17 amino acids. Trimming cost V 0 bases and J 7 bases; bases outside gene matches: 11. The CDR3 DNA is TGTGCCAGCAGCTTAGAAGCCGGGGGGGCCAGTAGGAATGAGCAGTTCTTC. Translated, it gives CASSLEAGGASRNEQFF.